The rows below give T cell receptor beta chains drawn from one sample of a study of PD-1 blockade in classical Hodgkin lymphoma. The data were produced by immunoSEQ multiplex PCR, yet TCRdb's version contains in-frame clones alone and is incomplete. The sample lists approximately 65,000 clones; 88% were seen once. Here the sequenced sample was peripheral blood mononuclear cells (PBMCs), taken at baseline. The source of these receptors is a human donor with classical Hodgkin lymphoma. Both conserved end residues are part of each CDR3. The D gene is left open where the match is weak. Clone size is given for some rows only: seen once, a few or many times, or a class if the clone is expanded.

clone_size d_call j_call v_call cdr3_aa cdr3_nt
- - TRBJ1-3 TRBV27 CASTAGTPGGTIYF TGTGCCAGCACCGCCGGGACACCGGGAGGCACCATATATTTT
- - TRBJ2-5 TRBV12-5 CASGLVSGSETQYF TGTGCTAGTGGTTTGGTATCAGGTTCGGAGACCCAGTACTTC
few TRBD2 TRBJ2-7 TRBV6-4 CASSDPWVAGVSSYEQYF TGTGCCAGCAGTGACCCATGGGTGGCGGGGGTGAGCTCCTACGAGCAGTACTTC
- - TRBJ2-3 TRBV7-9 CASSPSVGGIDTQYF TGTGCCAGCAGCCCTAGCGTGGGGGGCATAGATACGCAGTATTTT
- - TRBJ2-7 TRBV4-1 CASSLGQGRYEQYF TGCGCCAGCAGCCTCGGGCAGGGCAGGTACGAGCAGTACTTC
- - TRBJ1-5 TRBV28 CASSLGGSNQPQHF TGTGCCAGCAGTCTTGGGGGAAGCAATCAGCCCCAGCATTTT
- - TRBJ2-5 TRBV6-5 CASSLSPGTQETQYF TGTGCCAGCAGTTTATCACCCGGGACCCAAGAGACCCAGTACTTC
- - TRBJ1-3 TRBV5-6 CASSLGGFSGNTIYF TGTGCCAGCAGCTTGGGCGGGTTCTCTGGAAACACCATATATTTT
- - TRBJ2-7 TRBV5-4 CASSWGDSSYEQYF TGTGCCAGCAGCTGGGGGGACAGCTCCTACGAGCAGTACTTC
- TRBD2 TRBJ2-7 TRBV25-1 CASSEQGGYEQYF TGTGCCAGCAGTGAACAGGGAGGGTACGAGCAGTACTTC
- - TRBJ2-7 TRBV7-9 CASSLEGTYEQYF TGTGCCAGCAGCTTGGAGGGGACCTACGAGCAGTACTTC
- - TRBJ2-4 TRBV7-9 CASSAGLAKNIQYF TGTGCCAGCAGCGCGGGACTAGCCAAAAACATTCAGTACTTC
- TRBD2 TRBJ2-1 TRBV7-8 CASRRIAGNIDEQFF TGTGCCAGCAGGCGTATAGCGGGGAATATCGATGAGCAGTTCTTC
few - TRBJ1-6 TRBV7-9 CASSQAGSNSPLHF TGTGCCAGCAGCCAGGCGGGGAGTAATTCACCCCTCCACTTT
- TRBD2 TRBJ2-4 TRBV2 CASSQKTSGGLLGAKNIQYF TGTGCCAGCAGTCAGAAGACTAGCGGGGGGTTACTGGGAGCCAAAAACATTCAGTACTTC
once TRBD1 TRBJ2-5 TRBV7-2 CASSLLGQGGETQYF TGTGCCAGCAGCTTACTGGGACAGGGAGGGGAGACCCAGTACTTC
- - TRBJ1-5 TRBV30 CAWGQGNQPQHF TGTGCCTGGGGGCAGGGGAATCAGCCCCAGCATTTT
few TRBD1 TRBJ1-2 TRBV6-5 CASSYNRGIRYGYTF TGTGCCAGCAGTTACAACAGGGGAATTCGGTATGGCTACACCTTC
- - TRBJ1-2 TRBV20-1 CSGSPNYGYTF TGCAGTGGCAGCCCGAACTATGGCTACACCTTC
- TRBD1 TRBJ1-5 TRBV7-8 CASSPLTGMFPQHF TGTGCCAGCAGCCCCCTGACAGGGATGTTTCCCCAGCATTTT
- TRBD1 TRBJ1-2 TRBV5-1 CASSWGQGMTGYTF TGCGCCAGCAGCTGGGGACAGGGCATGACGGGCTACACCTTC
- TRBD2 TRBJ2-2 TRBV7-6 CASSLGLAPPGELFF TGTGCCAGCAGCTTAGGACTAGCTCCCCCCGGGGAGCTGTTTTTT
- TRBD2 TRBJ2-1 TRBV7-9 CASSSEAGLAGGNNEQFF TGTGCCAGCAGCTCTGAAGCGGGACTAGCGGGGGGGAACAATGAGCAGTTCTTC
once - TRBJ1-1 TRBV19 CASRTLNTEAFF TGTGCCAGTAGAACCCTGAACACTGAAGCTTTCTTT
- TRBD1 TRBJ2-1 TRBV2 CASSRDSSYNEQFF TGTGCCAGCAGCCGGGACAGTTCCTACAATGAGCAGTTCTTC
- - TRBJ2-2 TRBV6-5 CASSPYWGGTGELFF TGTGCCAGCAGCCCCTACTGGGGAGGCACCGGGGAGCTGTTTTTT
- - TRBJ2-3 TRBV6-5 CASSYNRGDTQYF TGTGCCAGCAGTTACAATCGAGGAGATACGCAGTATTTT
- - TRBJ1-1 TRBV2 CASRANTEAFF TGTGCCAGCAGGGCAAACACTGAAGCTTTCTTT
few - TRBJ1-6 TRBV11-2 CASSSYTERNSPLHF TGTGCCAGCAGCTCCTACACCGAGAGGAATTCACCCCTCCACTTT
- TRBD2 TRBJ2-3 TRBV7-6 CASSLALAGSPGDTQYF TGTGCCAGCAGCCTAGCGTTAGCGGGGTCCCCCGGAGATACGCAGTATTTT
- - TRBJ1-2 TRBV7-3 CASSLTGGADNYGYTF TGTGCCAGCAGCTTAACCGGTGGGGCAGATAACTATGGCTACACCTTC
once - TRBJ2-3 TRBV11-3 CASSPGGWGASTDTQYF TGTGCCAGCAGCCCCGGAGGGTGGGGGGCAAGCACAGATACGCAGTATTTT
- TRBD2 TRBJ2-3 TRBV5-6 CASSLAPSGQDTQYF TGTGCCAGCAGCTTGGCCCCTAGCGGCCAAGATACGCAGTATTTT
- - TRBJ1-3 TRBV5-5 CASSLGSGGNTIYF TGTGCCAGCAGCCTGGGATCAGGGGGAAACACCATATATTTT
- - TRBJ2-5 TRBV5-6 CASSNWDFLRTQYF TGTGCCAGCAGCAACTGGGACTTCCTTCGGACCCAGTACTTC
- - TRBJ1-6 TRBV30 CAWVERGVAVVSPLHF TGTGCCTGGGTTGAAAGGGGGGTGGCTGTCGTATCACCCCTCCACTTT